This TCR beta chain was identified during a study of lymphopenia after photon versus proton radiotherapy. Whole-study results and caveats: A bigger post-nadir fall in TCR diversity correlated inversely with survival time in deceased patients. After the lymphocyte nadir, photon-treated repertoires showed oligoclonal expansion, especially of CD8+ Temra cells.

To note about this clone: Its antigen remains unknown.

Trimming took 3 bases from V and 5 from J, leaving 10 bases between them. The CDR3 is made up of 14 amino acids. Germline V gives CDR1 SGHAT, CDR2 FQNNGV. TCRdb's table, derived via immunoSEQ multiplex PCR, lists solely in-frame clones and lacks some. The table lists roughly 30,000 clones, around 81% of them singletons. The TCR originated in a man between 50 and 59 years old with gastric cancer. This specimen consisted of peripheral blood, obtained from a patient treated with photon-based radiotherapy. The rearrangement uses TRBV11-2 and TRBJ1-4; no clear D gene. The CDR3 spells CASSLEALNEKLFF. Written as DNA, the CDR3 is TGTGCCAGCAGCTTGGAGGCCCTAAATGAAAAACTGTTTTTT.